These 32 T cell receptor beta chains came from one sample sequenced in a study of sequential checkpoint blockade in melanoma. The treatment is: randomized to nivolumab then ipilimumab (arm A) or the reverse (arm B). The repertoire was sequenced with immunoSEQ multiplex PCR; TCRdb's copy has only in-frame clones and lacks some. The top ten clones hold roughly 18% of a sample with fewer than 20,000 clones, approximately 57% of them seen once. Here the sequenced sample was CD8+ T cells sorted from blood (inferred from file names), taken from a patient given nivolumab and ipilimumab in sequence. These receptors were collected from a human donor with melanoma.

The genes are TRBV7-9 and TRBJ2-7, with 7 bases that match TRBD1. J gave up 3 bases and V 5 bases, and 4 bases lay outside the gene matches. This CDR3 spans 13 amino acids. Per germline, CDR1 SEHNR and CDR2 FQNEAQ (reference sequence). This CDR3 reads CASSPRQGYEQYF. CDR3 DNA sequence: TGTGCCAGCAGCCCAAGACAGGGCTACGAGCAGTACTTC.

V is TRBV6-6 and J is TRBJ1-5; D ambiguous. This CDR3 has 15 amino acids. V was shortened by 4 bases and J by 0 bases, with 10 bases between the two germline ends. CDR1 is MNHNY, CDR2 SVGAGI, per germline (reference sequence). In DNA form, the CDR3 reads TGTGCCAGCAGTTTAGACAATAATAGCAATCAGCCCCAGCATTTT. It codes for CASSLDNNSNQPQHF.

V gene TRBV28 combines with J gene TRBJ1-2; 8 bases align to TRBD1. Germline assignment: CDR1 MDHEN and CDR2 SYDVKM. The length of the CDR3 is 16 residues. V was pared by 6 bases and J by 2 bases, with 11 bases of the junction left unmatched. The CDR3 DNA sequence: TGTGCCAGCAGCCCCGCACAGGGGGGGATAAACTATGGCTACACCTTC. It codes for CASSPAQGGINYGYTF.

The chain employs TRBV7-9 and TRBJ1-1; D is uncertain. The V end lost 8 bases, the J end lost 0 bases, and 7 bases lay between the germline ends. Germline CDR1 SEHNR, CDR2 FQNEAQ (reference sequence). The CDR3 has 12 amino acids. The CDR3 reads CASGLVNTEAFF. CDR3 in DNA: TGTGCCAGCGGCCTGGTGAACACTGAAGCTTTCTTT. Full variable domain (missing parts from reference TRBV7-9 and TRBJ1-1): DTGVSQNPRHKITKRGQNVTFRCDPISEHNRLYWYRQTLGQGPEFLTYFQNEAQLEKSRLLSDRFSAERPKGSFSTLEIQRTEQGDSAMYLCASGLVNTEAFFGQGTRLTVV.

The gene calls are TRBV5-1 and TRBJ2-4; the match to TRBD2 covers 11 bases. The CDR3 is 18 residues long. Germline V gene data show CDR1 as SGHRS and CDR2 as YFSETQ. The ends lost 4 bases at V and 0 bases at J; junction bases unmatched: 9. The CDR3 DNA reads TGCGCCAGCAGCGGCGGGACTAGCGGTAAACTAGCCAAAAACATTCAGTACTTC. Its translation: CASSGGTSGKLAKNIQYF.

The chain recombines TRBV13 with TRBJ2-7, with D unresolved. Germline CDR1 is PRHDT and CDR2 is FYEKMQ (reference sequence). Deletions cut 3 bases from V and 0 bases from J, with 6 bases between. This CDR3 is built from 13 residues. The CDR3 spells CASSLAVSYEQYF. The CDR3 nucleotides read TGTGCCAGCAGCTTGGCGGTCTCCTACGAGCAGTACTTC.

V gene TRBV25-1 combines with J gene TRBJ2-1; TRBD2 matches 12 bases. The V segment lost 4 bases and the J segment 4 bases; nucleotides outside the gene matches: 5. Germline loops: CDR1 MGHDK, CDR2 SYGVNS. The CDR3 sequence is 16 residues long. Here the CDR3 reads CASSVTGTSGYNEQFF. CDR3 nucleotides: TGTGCCAGCAGTGTAACCGGGACTAGCGGGTACAATGAGCAGTTCTTC.

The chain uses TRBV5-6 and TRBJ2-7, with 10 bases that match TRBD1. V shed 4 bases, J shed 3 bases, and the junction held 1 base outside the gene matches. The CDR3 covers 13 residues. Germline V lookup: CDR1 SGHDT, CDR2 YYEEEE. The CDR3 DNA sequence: TGTGCCAGCAGCGGGGACAGGGGCTACGAGCAGTACTTC. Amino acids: CASSGDRGYEQYF.

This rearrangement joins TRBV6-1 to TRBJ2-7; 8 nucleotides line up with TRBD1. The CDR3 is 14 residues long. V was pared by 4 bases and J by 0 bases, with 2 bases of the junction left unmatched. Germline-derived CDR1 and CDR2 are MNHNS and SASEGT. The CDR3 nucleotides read TGTGCCAGCAGTGGAGGGACAGGCTCCTACGAGCAGTACTTC. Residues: CASSGGTGSYEQYF.

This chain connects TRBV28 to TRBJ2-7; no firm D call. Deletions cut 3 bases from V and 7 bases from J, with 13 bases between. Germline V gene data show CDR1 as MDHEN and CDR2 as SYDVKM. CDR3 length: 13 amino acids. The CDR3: CASSFVSPREQYF. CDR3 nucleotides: TGTGCCAGCAGTTTTGTGTCTCCTCGGGAGCAGTACTTC.

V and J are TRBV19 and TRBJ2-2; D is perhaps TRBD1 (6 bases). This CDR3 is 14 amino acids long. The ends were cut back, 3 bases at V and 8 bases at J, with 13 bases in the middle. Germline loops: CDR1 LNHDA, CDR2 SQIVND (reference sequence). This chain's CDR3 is CASSILGARGELFF. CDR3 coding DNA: TGTGCCAGTAGTATCTTGGGGGCCAGAGGGGAGCTGTTTTTT.

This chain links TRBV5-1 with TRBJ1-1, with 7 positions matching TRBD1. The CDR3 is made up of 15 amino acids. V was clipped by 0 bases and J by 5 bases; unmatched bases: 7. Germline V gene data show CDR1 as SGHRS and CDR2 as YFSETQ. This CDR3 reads CASSLEEGASTEAFF. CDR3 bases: TGCGCCAGCAGCTTGGAGGAGGGGGCCAGTACTGAAGCTTTCTTT.

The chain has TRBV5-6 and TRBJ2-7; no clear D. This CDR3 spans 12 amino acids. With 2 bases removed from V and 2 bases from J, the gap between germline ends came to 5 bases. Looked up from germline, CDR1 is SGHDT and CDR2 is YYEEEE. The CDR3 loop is CASSFNTYEQYF. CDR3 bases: TGTGCCAGCAGCTTCAACACCTACGAGCAGTACTTC.

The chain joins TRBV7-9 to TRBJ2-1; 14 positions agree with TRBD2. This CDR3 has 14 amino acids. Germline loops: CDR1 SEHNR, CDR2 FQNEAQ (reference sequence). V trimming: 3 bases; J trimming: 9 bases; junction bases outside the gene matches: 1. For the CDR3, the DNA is TGTGCCAGCAGCTTGGGGACTAGCGGGGGTGAGCAGTTCTTC. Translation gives CASSLGTSGGEQFF.

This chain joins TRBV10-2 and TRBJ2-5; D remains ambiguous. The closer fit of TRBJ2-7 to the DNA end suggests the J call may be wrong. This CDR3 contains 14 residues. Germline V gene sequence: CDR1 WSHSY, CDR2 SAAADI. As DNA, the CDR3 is TGCGCCAGCAGTGAGCCGCAAGGAGTCCGCGAGCAGTACTTC. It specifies CASSEPQGVREQYF.

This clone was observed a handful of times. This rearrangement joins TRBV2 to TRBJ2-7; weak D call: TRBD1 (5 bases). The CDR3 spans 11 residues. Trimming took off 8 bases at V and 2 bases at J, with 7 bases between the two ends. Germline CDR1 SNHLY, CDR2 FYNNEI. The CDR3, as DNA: TGTGCCAGCGGACATGCCTACGAGCAGTACTTC. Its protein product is CASGHAYEQYF. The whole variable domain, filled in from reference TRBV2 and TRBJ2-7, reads EPEVTQTPSHQVTQMGQEVILRCVPISNHLYFYWYRQILGQKVEFLVSFYNNEISEKSEIFDDQFSVERPDGSNFTLKIRSTKLEDSAMYFCASGHAYEQYFGPGTRLTVT.

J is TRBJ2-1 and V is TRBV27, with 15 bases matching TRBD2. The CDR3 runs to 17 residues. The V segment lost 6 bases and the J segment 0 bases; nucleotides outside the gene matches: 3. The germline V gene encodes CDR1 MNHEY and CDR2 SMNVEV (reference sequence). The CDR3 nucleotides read TGTGCCAGCAGCGGACTAGCGGGGGGGAGCTCCTACAATGAGCAGTTCTTC. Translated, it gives CASSGLAGGSSYNEQFF.

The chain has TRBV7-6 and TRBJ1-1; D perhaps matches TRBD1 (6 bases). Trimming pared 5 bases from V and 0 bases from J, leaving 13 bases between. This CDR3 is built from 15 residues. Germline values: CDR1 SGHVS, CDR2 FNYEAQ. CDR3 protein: CASSKWTDMNTEAFF. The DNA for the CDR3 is TGTGCCAGCAGCAAGTGGACAGACATGAACACTGAAGCTTTCTTT.

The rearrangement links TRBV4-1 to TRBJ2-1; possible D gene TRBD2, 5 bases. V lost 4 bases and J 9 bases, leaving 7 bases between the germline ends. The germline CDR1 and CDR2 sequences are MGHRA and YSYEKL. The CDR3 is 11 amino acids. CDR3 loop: CASSRGSEQFF. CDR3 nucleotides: TGCGCCAGCAGCCGAGGGAGTGAGCAGTTCTTC.

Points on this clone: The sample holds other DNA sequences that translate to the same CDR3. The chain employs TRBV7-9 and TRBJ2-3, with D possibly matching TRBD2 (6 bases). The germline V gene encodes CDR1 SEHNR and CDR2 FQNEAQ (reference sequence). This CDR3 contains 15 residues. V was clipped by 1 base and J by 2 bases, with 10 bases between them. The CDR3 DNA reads TGTGCCAGCAGCTTAGGCGGGACGTACACAGATACGCAGTATTTT. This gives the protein CASSLGGTYTDTQYF.

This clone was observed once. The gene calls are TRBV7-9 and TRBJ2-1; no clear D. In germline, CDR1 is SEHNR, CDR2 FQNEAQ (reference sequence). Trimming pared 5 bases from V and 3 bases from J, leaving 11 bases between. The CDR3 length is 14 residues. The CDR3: CASSPTAGYNEQFF. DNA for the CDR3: TGTGCCAGCAGCCCCACTGCAGGCTACAATGAGCAGTTCTTC.

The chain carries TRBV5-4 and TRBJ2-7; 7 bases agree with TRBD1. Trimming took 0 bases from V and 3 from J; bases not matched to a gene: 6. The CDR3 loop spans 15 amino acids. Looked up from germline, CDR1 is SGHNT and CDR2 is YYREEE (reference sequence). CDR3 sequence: CASSLVAGGSYEQYF. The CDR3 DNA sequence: TGTGCCAGCAGCTTGGTCGCAGGGGGAAGCTACGAGCAGTACTTC.

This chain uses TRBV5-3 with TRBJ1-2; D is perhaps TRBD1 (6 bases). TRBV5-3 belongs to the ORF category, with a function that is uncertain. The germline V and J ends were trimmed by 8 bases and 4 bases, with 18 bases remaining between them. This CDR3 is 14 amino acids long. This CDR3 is CASSGGQIPYGYTF. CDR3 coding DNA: TGTGCCAGCAGCGGGGGCCAGATACCCTATGGCTACACCTTC.

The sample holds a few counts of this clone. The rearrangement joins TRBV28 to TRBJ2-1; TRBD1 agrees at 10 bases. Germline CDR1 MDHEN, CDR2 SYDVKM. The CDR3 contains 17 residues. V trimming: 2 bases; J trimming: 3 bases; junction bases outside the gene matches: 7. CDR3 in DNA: TGTGCCAGCAGTTTAACCCCGACAGGGGGCTTCTACAATGAGCAGTTCTTC. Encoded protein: CASSLTPTGGFYNEQFF. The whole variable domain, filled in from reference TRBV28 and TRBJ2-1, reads DVKVTQSSRYLVKRTGEKVFLECVQDMDHENMFWYRQDPGLGLRLIYFSYDVKMKEKGDIPEGYSVSREKKERFSLILESASTNQTSMYLCASSLTPTGGFYNEQFFGPGTRLTVL.

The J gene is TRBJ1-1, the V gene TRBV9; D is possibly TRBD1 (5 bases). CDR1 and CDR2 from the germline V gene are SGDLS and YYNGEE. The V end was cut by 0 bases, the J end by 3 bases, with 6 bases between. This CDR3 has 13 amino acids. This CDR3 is CASSVEGDTEAFF. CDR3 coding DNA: TGTGCCAGCAGCGTAGAAGGGGACACTGAAGCTTTCTTT.

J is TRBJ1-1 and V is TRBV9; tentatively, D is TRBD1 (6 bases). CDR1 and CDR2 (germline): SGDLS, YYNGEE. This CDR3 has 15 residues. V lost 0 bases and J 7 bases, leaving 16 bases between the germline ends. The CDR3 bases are TGTGCCAGCAGCGTAGGAGGGGGGGGTTTCGGTGAAGCTTTCTTT. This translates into CASSVGGGGFGEAFF.

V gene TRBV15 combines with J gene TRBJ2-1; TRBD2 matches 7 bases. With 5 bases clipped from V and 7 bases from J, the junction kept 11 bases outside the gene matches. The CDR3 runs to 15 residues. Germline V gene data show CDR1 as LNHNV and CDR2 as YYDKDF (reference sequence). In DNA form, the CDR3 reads TGTGCCACCAGCCCCAGGTCGGCACTAGCGAATGAGCAGTTCTTC. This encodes CATSPRSALANEQFF.

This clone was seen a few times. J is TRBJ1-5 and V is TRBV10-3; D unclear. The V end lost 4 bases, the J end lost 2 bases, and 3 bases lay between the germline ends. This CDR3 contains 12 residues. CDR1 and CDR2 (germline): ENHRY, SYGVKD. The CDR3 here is CAISAGNQPQHF. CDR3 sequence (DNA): TGTGCCATCAGTGCGGGCAATCAGCCCCAGCATTTT.

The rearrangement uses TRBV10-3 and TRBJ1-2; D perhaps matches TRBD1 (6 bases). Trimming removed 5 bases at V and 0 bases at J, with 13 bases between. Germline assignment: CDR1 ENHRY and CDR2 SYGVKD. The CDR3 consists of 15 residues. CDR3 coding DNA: TGTGCCATCAGTTTCGAGGACAGCCCTAACTATGGCTACACCTTC. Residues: CAISFEDSPNYGYTF.

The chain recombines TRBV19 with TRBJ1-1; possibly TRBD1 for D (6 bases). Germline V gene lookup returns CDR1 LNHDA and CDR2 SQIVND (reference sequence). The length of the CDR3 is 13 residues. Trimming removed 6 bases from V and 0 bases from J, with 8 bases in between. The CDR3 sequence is CASSRGLNTEAFF. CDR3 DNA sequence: TGTGCCAGTAGCAGGGGTCTGAACACTGAAGCTTTCTTT.

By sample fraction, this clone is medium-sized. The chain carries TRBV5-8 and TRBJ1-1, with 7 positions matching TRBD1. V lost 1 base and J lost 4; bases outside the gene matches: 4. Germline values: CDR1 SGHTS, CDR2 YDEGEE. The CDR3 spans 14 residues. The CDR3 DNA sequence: TGTGCCAGCAGCTTGCAGGGACAGCTCACTGAAGCTTTCTTT. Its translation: CASSLQGQLTEAFF.

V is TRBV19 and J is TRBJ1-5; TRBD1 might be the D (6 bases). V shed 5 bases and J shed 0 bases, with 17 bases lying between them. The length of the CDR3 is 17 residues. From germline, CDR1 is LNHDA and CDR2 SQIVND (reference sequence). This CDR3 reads CASSPQGLVNSNQPQHF. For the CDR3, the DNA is TGTGCCAGTAGTCCACAGGGCCTTGTAAATAGCAATCAGCCCCAGCATTTT.